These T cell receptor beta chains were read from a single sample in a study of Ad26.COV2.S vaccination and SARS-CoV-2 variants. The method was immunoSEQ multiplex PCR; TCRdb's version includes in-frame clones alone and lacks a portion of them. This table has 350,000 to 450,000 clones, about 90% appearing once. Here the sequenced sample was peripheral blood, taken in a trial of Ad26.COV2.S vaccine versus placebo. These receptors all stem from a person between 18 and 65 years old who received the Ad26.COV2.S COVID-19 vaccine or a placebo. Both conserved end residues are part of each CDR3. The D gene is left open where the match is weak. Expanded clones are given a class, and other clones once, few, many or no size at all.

CDR3nt: TGTGCCAGCAGCTCTCCCCGTACAGGGGCAGGTGGAAACACCATATATTTT; CDR3aa: CASSSPRTGAGGNTIYF; d_gene: TRBD1; j_gene: TRBJ1-3; abundance: NA; v_gene: TRBV5-4
CDR3nt: TGTGCCAGCAGACCAACCGCGGACAGGGGCAATGAAAAACTGTTTTTT; CDR3aa: CASRPTADRGNEKLFF; d_gene: TRBD1; j_gene: TRBJ1-4; abundance: NA; v_gene: TRBV28
CDR3nt: TGTGCCATCAGCCCCACGATGCCACAGGGGACGTACACCGGGGAGCTGTTTTTT; CDR3aa: CAISPTMPQGTYTGELFF; d_gene: TRBD1; j_gene: TRBJ2-2; abundance: NA; v_gene: TRBV10-3
CDR3nt: TGCGCCAGCAGCTACCGACTAGCGGGGGAGGGGGAGACCCAGTACTTC; CDR3aa: CASSYRLAGEGETQYF; d_gene: TRBD2; j_gene: TRBJ2-5; abundance: once; v_gene: TRBV5-1
CDR3nt: TGTGCCATCTTTCCCTACCCCTGGGGCCCCTTAAAGAACACCGGGGAGCTGTTTTTT; CDR3aa: CAIFPYPWGPLKNTGELFF; d_gene: NA; j_gene: TRBJ2-2; abundance: NA; v_gene: TRBV24-1
CDR3nt: TGTGCCAGCAGATATACAGGGGGCGATGGCTACACCTTC; CDR3aa: CASRYTGGDGYTF; d_gene: TRBD1; j_gene: TRBJ1-2; abundance: few; v_gene: TRBV7-9
CDR3nt: TGTGCCAGTAGTATGGGAACAGGGGTCTCCTACGAGCAGTACTTC; CDR3aa: CASSMGTGVSYEQYF; d_gene: TRBD1; j_gene: TRBJ2-7; abundance: NA; v_gene: TRBV19
CDR3nt: TGTGCCAGCAGCCCAGTCCCCTCGGGGGGTCGCACTGAAGCTTTCTTT; CDR3aa: CASSPVPSGGRTEAFF; d_gene: NA; j_gene: TRBJ1-1; abundance: NA; v_gene: TRBV9
CDR3nt: TGCGCCAGCAACTTGGCCCATAGGACAGGGGACGACTATGGCTACACCTTC; CDR3aa: CASNLAHRTGDDYGYTF; d_gene: TRBD1; j_gene: TRBJ1-2; abundance: NA; v_gene: TRBV5-1
CDR3nt: TGTGCCAGCAGCTTAAGTCAGGGTACGCAGTATTTT; CDR3aa: CASSLSQGTQYF; d_gene: NA; j_gene: TRBJ2-3; abundance: NA; v_gene: TRBV7-2
CDR3nt: TGTGCCAGCAGCTTAGCGGGACAGGGCGCCGACGAGCAGTACTTC; CDR3aa: CASSLAGQGADEQYF; d_gene: TRBD1; j_gene: TRBJ2-7; abundance: NA; v_gene: TRBV7-2
CDR3nt: TGTGCCAGCAGCTTAGTGTCGGGGGGGCGCACAGATACGCAGTATTTT; CDR3aa: CASSLVSGGRTDTQYF; d_gene: TRBD2; j_gene: TRBJ2-3; abundance: NA; v_gene: TRBV7-2
CDR3nt: TGTGCCAGTAGTGACCTAGGGGGGAGAGCTTCACCCCTCCACTTT; CDR3aa: CASSDLGGRASPLHF; d_gene: NA; j_gene: TRBJ1-6; abundance: NA; v_gene: TRBV19
CDR3nt: TGTGCCTGGAGCGCCCTGGTCGGAAACACCATATATTTT; CDR3aa: CAWSALVGNTIYF; d_gene: NA; j_gene: TRBJ1-3; abundance: few; v_gene: TRBV30
CDR3nt: TGTGCCATCAGTGAGGCCCCCCGCAGGGACTACGAGCAGTACTTC; CDR3aa: CAISEAPRRDYEQYF; d_gene: NA; j_gene: TRBJ2-7; abundance: NA; v_gene: TRBV10-3
CDR3nt: TGTGCCAGCAGCGGGATTTCCTTGGGGGAAGAGACCCAGTACTTC; CDR3aa: CASSGISLGEETQYF; d_gene: NA; j_gene: TRBJ2-5; abundance: once; v_gene: TRBV11-2
CDR3nt: TGTGCCAGCAGGATAAGCCTAGCGGGGGGGCCGGGCGAGCAGTTCTTC; CDR3aa: CASRISLAGGPGEQFF; d_gene: TRBD2; j_gene: TRBJ2-1; abundance: NA; v_gene: TRBV7-9
CDR3nt: TGTGCCAGCAGACTTACAGGGGACTATGGCTACACCTTC; CDR3aa: CASRLTGDYGYTF; d_gene: TRBD1; j_gene: TRBJ1-2; abundance: NA; v_gene: TRBV27
CDR3nt: TGTGCCAGCAGCCGGGGGGAGGGGTACGAGCAGTACTTC; CDR3aa: CASSRGEGYEQYF; d_gene: TRBD2; j_gene: TRBJ2-7; abundance: NA; v_gene: TRBV3-1/TRBV3-2
CDR3nt: TGTGCCAGTAGTATAGTTATGAGGGGACCTCATCAGCCCCAGCATTTT; CDR3aa: CASSIVMRGPHQPQHF; d_gene: NA; j_gene: TRBJ1-5; abundance: NA; v_gene: TRBV19
CDR3nt: TGCGCCAGCAGCTTGGCAACCCAGGGGCAAGGCACGCAGTATTTT; CDR3aa: CASSLATQGQGTQYF; d_gene: NA; j_gene: TRBJ2-3; abundance: NA; v_gene: TRBV5-1
CDR3nt: TGCGCCAGCAGCTTGGGGCTCGCAGGGAGCGTAGATACGCAGTATTTT; CDR3aa: CASSLGLAGSVDTQYF; d_gene: NA; j_gene: TRBJ2-3; abundance: once; v_gene: TRBV5-1
CDR3nt: TGTGCCAGCAGTCACTCCGGGACAGGGATGCCCTACGAGCAGTACTTC; CDR3aa: CASSHSGTGMPYEQYF; d_gene: TRBD1; j_gene: TRBJ2-7; abundance: NA; v_gene: TRBV6-5
CDR3nt: TGTGCCAGCAGCTTTCGGAGGACTCGCACAGATACGCAGTATTTT; CDR3aa: CASSFRRTRTDTQYF; d_gene: NA; j_gene: TRBJ2-3; abundance: NA; v_gene: TRBV5-6
CDR3nt: TGTGCTAGTGGTTTTGGAGAAAGACTCAATCAGCCCCAGCATTTT; CDR3aa: CASGFGERLNQPQHF; d_gene: NA; j_gene: TRBJ1-5; abundance: NA; v_gene: TRBV12-5
CDR3nt: TGTGCCACCAGCAGAGGTACAATAATGAACACTGAAGCTTTCTTT; CDR3aa: CATSRGTIMNTEAFF; d_gene: NA; j_gene: TRBJ1-1; abundance: NA; v_gene: TRBV15
CDR3nt: TGTGCCAGCAGTTACACCCAAGGGGGCAGAGGGCAGCCCCAGCATTTT; CDR3aa: CASSYTQGGRGQPQHF; d_gene: TRBD1; j_gene: TRBJ1-5; abundance: NA; v_gene: TRBV6-2/TRBV6-3
CDR3nt: TGCAGTGCTAGTCCCCCCGGACAGACTTACAATGAGCAGTTCTTC; CDR3aa: CSASPPGQTYNEQFF; d_gene: NA; j_gene: TRBJ2-1; abundance: NA; v_gene: TRBV20-1
CDR3nt: TGTGCCAGCAGTTTGGCTGGGACGAGCACAGATACGCAGTATTTT; CDR3aa: CASSLAGTSTDTQYF; d_gene: NA; j_gene: TRBJ2-3; abundance: NA; v_gene: TRBV28
CDR3nt: TGTGCCAGCAGCGTAGCGGCAGGGGGGACAGATACGCAGTATTTT; CDR3aa: CASSVAAGGTDTQYF; d_gene: NA; j_gene: TRBJ2-3; abundance: NA; v_gene: TRBV9
CDR3nt: TGTGCCAGCAGTTTAGGAGGGGGGTCCTACGAGCAGTACTTC; CDR3aa: CASSLGGGSYEQYF; d_gene: NA; j_gene: TRBJ2-7; abundance: NA; v_gene: TRBV28
CDR3nt: TGTGCAAGTCCTCCCAAAGGGTGGAATGGACAGCCCCAGCATTTT; CDR3aa: CASPPKGWNGQPQHF; d_gene: NA; j_gene: TRBJ1-5; abundance: NA; v_gene: TRBV12-2
CDR3nt: TGTGCCAGCAGCTTATCGCTCACTGTTGAAAAACTGTTTTTT; CDR3aa: CASSLSLTVEKLFF; d_gene: NA; j_gene: TRBJ1-4; abundance: NA; v_gene: TRBV7-2
CDR3nt: TGTGCCACCAGCCCTCGGACAGGTGAAGCTTTCTTT; CDR3aa: CATSPRTGEAFF; d_gene: TRBD1; j_gene: TRBJ1-1; abundance: NA; v_gene: TRBV15
CDR3nt: TGTGCCAGCAGTTACGGGCGGGGAGGCGCCCTGAACACTGAAGCTTTCTTT; CDR3aa: CASSYGRGGALNTEAFF; d_gene: NA; j_gene: TRBJ1-1; abundance: once; v_gene: TRBV6-2/TRBV6-3
CDR3nt: TGTGCCAGCAGGTACAGGGCTTCTTCACCCCTCCACTTT; CDR3aa: CASRYRASSPLHF; d_gene: NA; j_gene: TRBJ1-6; abundance: NA; v_gene: TRBV2
CDR3nt: NA; CDR3aa: CASSWGQGSWFF; d_gene: NA; j_gene: TRBJ1-4; abundance: NA; v_gene: TRBV5-5
CDR3nt: TGTGCCAGCAGCTTACTCAGGGGACAAGAGACCCAGTACTTC; CDR3aa: CASSLLRGQETQYF; d_gene: NA; j_gene: TRBJ2-5; abundance: once; v_gene: TRBV7-9
CDR3nt: TGTGCCAGCAGCCCGTATCTCAGGAAAGCCACCGGGGAGCTGTTTTTT; CDR3aa: CASSPYLRKATGELFF; d_gene: NA; j_gene: TRBJ2-2; abundance: NA; v_gene: TRBV5-6
CDR3nt: TGTGCCAGCAGCAAGGGACAGGGTGGGTACGAGCAGTACTTC; CDR3aa: CASSKGQGGYEQYF; d_gene: NA; j_gene: TRBJ2-7; abundance: NA; v_gene: TRBV21-1
CDR3nt: TGTGCCAGCAGTTTACGGATCCGCGGGGAGCTGTTTTTT; CDR3aa: CASSLRIRGELFF; d_gene: NA; j_gene: TRBJ2-2; abundance: NA; v_gene: TRBV28
CDR3nt: TGCGCCAGCAGTCGACAGGTTCCTCCGCATCAGGCCGGCAATCAGCCCCAGCATTTT; CDR3aa: CASSRQVPPHQAGNQPQHF; d_gene: NA; j_gene: TRBJ1-5; abundance: NA; v_gene: TRBV23-1
CDR3nt: TGTGCCAGCAGCTTAGACCCAGGGGGCGCCGTTAACTATGGCTACACCTTC; CDR3aa: CASSLDPGGAVNYGYTF; d_gene: TRBD1; j_gene: TRBJ1-2; abundance: NA; v_gene: TRBV7-8
CDR3nt: TGTGCCAGCAGTTTCACAGGGTCCTACGAGCAGTACTTC; CDR3aa: CASSFTGSYEQYF; d_gene: NA; j_gene: TRBJ2-7; abundance: NA; v_gene: TRBV27
CDR3nt: TGCGCCAGCAGCTTGGGGGCAGTTCCCTCCTCCTACGAGCAGTACTTC; CDR3aa: CASSLGAVPSSYEQYF; d_gene: NA; j_gene: TRBJ2-7; abundance: once; v_gene: TRBV5-1